The T cell receptor beta chain under discussion was sequenced for a study of blood T cell repertoires in COVID-19. In the study overall: Acute and convalescent COVID-19 samples came from the United States, Italy and Spain.

This clone was picked up one time. Here immunoSEQ multiplex PCR was the method, and the copy in TCRdb shows in-frame clones only, minus some. Among roughly 84,000 clones listed, 75% to 90% were seen once. Per germline, CDR1 GTSNPN and CDR2 SVGIG (reference sequence). Trimming pared 0 bases from V and 3 bases from J, leaving 8 bases between. The CDR3 has 13 amino acids. The sequence came from a middle-aged woman with active or convalescent COVID-19. The rearrangement uses TRBV30 and TRBJ1-2; tentatively, D is TRBD1 (5 bases). The source material was peripheral blood. CDR3 region: CAWSVDSYYGYTF. The CDR3 DNA sequence: TGTGCCTGGAGTGTAGACAGCTACTATGGCTACACCTTC.